This T cell receptor beta chain is drawn from a study of shared clonotypes between healthy human individuals. Study background: Aged 18 to 49, the donors were a couple of women and a few men. Study-wide results and limits: Depth was large, yet rarefaction showed that sorted-subset sequencing was incomplete. Relative to memory subsets, naive subsets generally showed larger estimated richness.

The run depth of the assay was deep. The assay was immunoSEQ multiplex PCR, and TCRdb's table has in-frame clones only and misses some. The sample records 2 million to 2.5 million clones, roughly 92% being singletons. This clone was observed once. The antigen remains unidentified. Germline assignment: CDR1 SEHNR and CDR2 FQNEAQ (reference sequence). Unmatched junction bases numbered 10, after V lost 3 bases and J lost 3 bases. This CDR3 contains 19 residues. The sample taken for sequencing was naive CD4+ T cells from PBMCs. The sample's subset: CD45RA+ positively selected. The gene calls are TRBV7-9 and TRBJ2-2; 13 nucleotides line up with TRBD2. The source of this sequence is a man aged 18-30 years in good health. Some clones in this sample may be carry-over from other donors' samples. CDR3 sequence reads: CASSFPVLAGGPYTGELFF. The CDR3 DNA reads TGTGCCAGCAGCTTCCCCGTACTAGCGGGAGGGCCTTACACCGGGGAGCTGTTTTTT.